Presented here are 23 T cell receptor beta chains from one specimen sequenced in a study of technical replicates of blood from several donors (dated by TCRdb to 2016 to 2017). The library came from the immunoSEQ multiplex PCR assay. In its TCRdb copy, this immuneACCESS table keeps in-frame sequences only and misses some clones. Where compared with another copy, unresolved V genes explain less than half of these, and the others have no known cause. This sample is represented by about 74,000 clones; more than 85% of them were singletons. Around 0.24% of the sample goes to the ten largest clones. The source material was T cells isolated from PBMCs. The receptors originated from a human donor in good health.

This clone was recorded once. This chain uses TRBV28 with TRBJ2-1; D might be TRBD1 (6 bases). The CDR3 totals 18 residues. The germline V gene has CDR1 MDHEN and CDR2 SYDVKM. Trimming stripped 4 bases from V and 4 bases from J, with 23 bases between. This CDR3 reads CASSSHALQGGFYNEQFF. The CDR3, as DNA: TGTGCCAGCAGTTCCCATGCCCTACAGGGTGGGTTTTACAATGAGCAGTTCTTC. The whole variable domain, filled in from reference TRBV28 and TRBJ2-1, reads DVKVTQSSRYLVKRTGEKVFLECVQDMDHENMFWYRQDPGLGLRLIYFSYDVKMKEKGDIPEGYSVSREKKERFSLILESASTNQTSMYLCASSSHALQGGFYNEQFFGPGTRLTVL.

This chain connects TRBV5-1 to TRBJ2-7; D may be TRBD2 (5 bases). Germline V gene sequence: CDR1 SGHRS, CDR2 YFSETQ. V lost 3 bases, J lost 2 bases, and 9 bases lay in between. The CDR3 spans 13 residues. This chain's CDR3 is CASSSRGTYEQYF. CDR3 nucleotides: TGCGCCAGCAGCTCCCGAGGGACCTACGAGCAGTACTTC.

The chain carries TRBV13 and TRBJ1-4; no reliable D call. This CDR3 has 14 residues. V was pared by 4 bases and J by 8 bases, with 14 bases between. The V gene's germline CDR1 is PRHDT and CDR2 FYEKMQ (reference sequence). CDR3 DNA: TGTGCCAGCAGCTCGTCGGGGTTACAGGAAAAACTGTTTTTT. This sequence encodes CASSSSGLQEKLFF.

The V gene is TRBV30, the J gene TRBJ2-7; 10 bases are shared with TRBD1. The CDR3 is 14 residues long. Trimming cost V 1 base and J 5 bases; bases outside gene matches: 5. CDR1 and CDR2 (germline): GTSNPN, SVGIG (reference sequence). The CDR3 region has the DNA TGTGCCTGGAGTGCTGGGACAGGGGACGACGAGCAGTACTTC. Translating it yields CAWSAGTGDDEQYF.

The genes are TRBV9 and TRBJ2-3; 11 bases map to TRBD2. The J segment lost 5 bases and the V segment lost 2 bases, leaving 4 bases of the junction unmatched. CDR1 SGDLS and CDR2 YYNGEE come from the germline V gene. This CDR3 has 15 residues. Here the CDR3 reads CASSVSGTSGDTQYF. The CDR3 DNA reads TGTGCCAGCAGCGTTTCCGGGACTAGCGGAGATACGCAGTATTTT.

The chain links TRBV7-2 to TRBJ2-7; 8 bases fit TRBD1. V lost 3 bases to trimming and J lost 1 base; unmatched junction nucleotides: 8. Germline V CDR1 and CDR2: SGHTA, FQGNSA. This CDR3 contains 16 residues. CDR3 nucleotide sequence: TGTGCCAGCAGCTTTCCGCACAGGACAGGGTCCTACGAGCAGTACTTC. Translating it yields CASSFPHRTGSYEQYF. Full variable domain (remainder filled in from reference TRBV7-2 and TRBJ2-7): GAGVSQSPSNKVTEKGKDVELRCDPISGHTALYWYRQSLGQGLEFLIYFQGNSAPDKSGLPSDRFSAERTGGSVSTLTIQRTQQEDSAVYLCASSFPHRTGSYEQYFGPGTRLTVT.

The V gene is TRBV4-1, the J gene TRBJ2-5; D may be TRBD1 (5 bases). Germline loops: CDR1 MGHRA, CDR2 YSYEKL. This CDR3 has 15 residues. Trimming took off 2 bases at V and 1 base at J, with 11 bases between the two ends. In nucleotides, the CDR3 is TGCGCCAGCAGCCAACCCGACAGAACCCAAGAGACCCAGTACTTC. Its protein product is CASSQPDRTQETQYF.

V gene TRBV19 combines with J gene TRBJ1-3, with 12 positions matching TRBD1. Germline V gene sequence: CDR1 LNHDA, CDR2 SQIVND (reference sequence). Trimming cost V 3 bases and J 4 bases; bases outside gene matches: 4. CDR3 length equals 16 residues. CDR3 loop: CASSIPGQGAGNTIYF. The CDR3, as DNA: TGTGCCAGTAGTATCCCGGGACAGGGGGCAGGAAACACCATATATTTT.

The genes are TRBV10-1 and TRBJ1-2, with D possibly being TRBD1 (5 bases). The ends were cut back, 6 bases at V and 4 bases at J, with 18 bases in the middle. The V gene's germline CDR1 is WNHNN and CDR2 SYGVQD (reference sequence). The CDR3 is 15 amino acids. The CDR3 DNA reads TGCGCCAGCAGCCCGACCCCAGACAGCAGCTATGGCTACACCTTC. It encodes CASSPTPDSSYGYTF.

The genes are TRBV5-1 and TRBJ1-4; 8 nucleotides line up with TRBD1. The CDR3 runs 16 residues. Germline CDR1 reads SGHRS; CDR2 reads YFSETQ. The trim removed 0 bases at V and 5 bases at J, leaving 6 bases unmatched. Here the CDR3 reads CASSLAGTGGNEKLFF. The CDR3 DNA reads TGCGCCAGCAGCTTGGCCGGGACAGGTGGGAATGAAAAACTGTTTTTT.

V and J are TRBV7-8 and TRBJ1-3, with D maybe TRBD1 (5 bases). CDR1 is SGHVS, CDR2 FQNEAQ, per germline. V shed 8 bases and J shed 4 bases, with 15 bases lying between them. The CDR3 spans 14 residues. CDR3 DNA sequence: TGTGCCAGCGGGGCCCCGAACCAAGGAAACACCATATATTTT. Amino acid sequence: CASGAPNQGNTIYF.

This clone was seen a few times. The gene calls are TRBV29-1 and TRBJ2-1; D gene ambiguous. The CDR3 is 11 amino acids. Trimming cost V 7 bases and J 8 bases, with 12 bases left between them. The germline gives CDR1 SQVTM, CDR2 ANQGSEA. The CDR3 here is CSGVVGDEQFF. CDR3 in DNA: TGCAGCGGGGTAGTGGGCGATGAGCAGTTCTTC.

The chain uses TRBV4-1 and TRBJ1-1, with D maybe TRBD1 (5 bases). With 0 bases removed from V and 5 bases from J, the gap between germline ends came to 13 bases. The CDR3 extends over 15 amino acids. Per the germline V gene, CDR1 is MGHRA and CDR2 is YSYEKL. The CDR3 sequence: CASSQDRRVGTEAFF. As DNA, the CDR3 is TGCGCCAGCAGCCAAGATCGCAGGGTAGGTACTGAAGCTTTCTTT.

The CDR3 sequence is CASSRLAGAGELFF. CDR3 nucleotide sequence: TGTGCCAGTAGTCGACTAGCGGGAGCCGGGGAGCTGTTTTTT. The chain carries TRBV19 and TRBJ2-2; 12 nucleotides match TRBD2. The V gene end was trimmed by 5 bases and the J gene end by 6 bases; junction bases not matched to a gene: 1. This CDR3 comprises 14 residues. CDR1 and CDR2 (germline): LNHDA, SQIVND (reference sequence).

The J gene is TRBJ2-7, the V gene TRBV10-3; 7 bases are shared with TRBD1. Germline CDR1 ENHRY, CDR2 SYGVKD. Unmatched junction bases numbered 6, after V lost 10 bases and J lost 3 bases. The CDR3 runs 12 residues. The CDR3 DNA reads TGTGCCACGACAGGGCCAATCTACGAGCAGTACTTC. It yields the protein CATTGPIYEQYF.

The gene calls are TRBV1 and TRBJ2-2; the D segment call TRBD1 is taken from the table without a DNA check. TRBV1 is a pseudogene segment. The CDR3 contains 21 residues. The CDR3 nucleotides are TGCACCAGCAGCCAAGATCGGGCTAGCGAGACCCAGGGGGGGAACACCGGGGAGCTGTTTTTT. Translated: CTSSQDRASETQGGNTGELFF.

The V and J genes are TRBV5-4 and TRBJ2-4, with D perhaps matching TRBD1 (7 bases). The CDR3 sequence is 15 residues long. CDR1 and CDR2 from the germline V gene are SGHNT and YYREEE (reference sequence). V lost 4 bases to trimming and J lost 7 bases, with 18 bases between them. The CDR3 reads CASSPNQGGENIQYF. CDR3 DNA: TGTGCCAGCAGCCCAAACCAGGGGGGAGAGAACATTCAGTACTTC.

The chain is built from TRBV29-1 and TRBJ2-1; 8 bases align to TRBD2. This CDR3 comprises 11 residues. With 6 bases clipped from V and 6 bases from J, the junction kept 1 base outside the gene matches. Per the germline V gene, CDR1 is SQVTM and CDR2 is ANQGSEA. The CDR3, as DNA: TGCAGCGTCGGGGGGGCCAATGAGCAGTTCTTC. This gives the protein CSVGGANEQFF.

The chain couples TRBV2 to TRBJ1-2, with D possibly being TRBD1 (6 bases). The V and J ends lost 7 bases and 7 bases respectively, with 16 bases between them. The CDR3 is 13 residues long. The germline CDR1 and CDR2 sequences are SNHLY and FYNNEI. The CDR3 DNA reads TGTGCCAGCACGACCAAGGGGGGGAGTGGCTACACCTTC. Its translation is CASTTKGGSGYTF.

The chain employs TRBV6-1 and TRBJ1-5; 9 bases map to TRBD1. Germline V gene sequence: CDR1 MNHNS, CDR2 SASEGT. The CDR3 sequence is 15 residues long. V lost 8 bases, J lost 2 bases, and 7 bases stayed unmatched. The CDR3 loop is CASASTGGGNQPQHF. CDR3 coding DNA: TGTGCCAGCGCGTCGACAGGGGGGGGCAATCAGCCCCAGCATTTT.

The chain links TRBV4-1 to TRBJ2-7; 10 bases match TRBD2. Germline CDR1 and CDR2: MGHRA and YSYEKL. Trimming removed 4 bases from V and 5 bases from J; junction bases left unmatched: 11. The CDR3 length is 16 residues. This chain's CDR3 is CASSPTGLAGVHEQYF. In nucleotides, the CDR3 is TGCGCCAGCAGCCCGACCGGCCTAGCGGGAGTCCACGAGCAGTACTTC.

The CDR3: CASSVPRTGYNEQFF. Written as DNA, the CDR3 is TGTGCCAGCAGCGTTCCCCGGACAGGATACAATGAGCAGTTCTTC. The gene calls are TRBV5-6 and TRBJ2-1; 7 bases match TRBD1. The CDR3 spans 15 residues. CDR1 is SGHDT, CDR2 YYEEEE, per germline. The V and J ends lost 4 bases and 4 bases, in that order; junction bases with no gene match: 8.

The chain combines TRBV5-1 with TRBJ2-1; 14 bases fit TRBD2. The CDR3 has 17 residues. Germline values: CDR1 SGHRS, CDR2 YFSETQ. V dropped 4 bases and J dropped 0; count of bases not matched to a gene: 3. The chain's CDR3 is CASSPGTSGSSYNEQFF. CDR3 nucleotide sequence: TGCGCCAGCAGCCCCGGGACTAGCGGGAGCTCCTACAATGAGCAGTTCTTC.